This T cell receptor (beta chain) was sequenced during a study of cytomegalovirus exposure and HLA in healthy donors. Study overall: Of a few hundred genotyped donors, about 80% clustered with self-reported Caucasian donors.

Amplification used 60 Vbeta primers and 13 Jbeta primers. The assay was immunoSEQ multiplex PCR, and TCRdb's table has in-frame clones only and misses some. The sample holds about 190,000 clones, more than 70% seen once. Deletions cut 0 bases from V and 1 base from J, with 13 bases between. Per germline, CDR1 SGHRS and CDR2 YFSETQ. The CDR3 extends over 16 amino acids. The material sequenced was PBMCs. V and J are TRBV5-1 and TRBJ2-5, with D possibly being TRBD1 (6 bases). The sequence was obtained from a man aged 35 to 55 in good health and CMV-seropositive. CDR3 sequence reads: CASSLGAFRGQETQYF. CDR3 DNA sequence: TGCGCCAGCAGCTTGGGAGCCTTCAGGGGCCAAGAGACCCAGTACTTC.